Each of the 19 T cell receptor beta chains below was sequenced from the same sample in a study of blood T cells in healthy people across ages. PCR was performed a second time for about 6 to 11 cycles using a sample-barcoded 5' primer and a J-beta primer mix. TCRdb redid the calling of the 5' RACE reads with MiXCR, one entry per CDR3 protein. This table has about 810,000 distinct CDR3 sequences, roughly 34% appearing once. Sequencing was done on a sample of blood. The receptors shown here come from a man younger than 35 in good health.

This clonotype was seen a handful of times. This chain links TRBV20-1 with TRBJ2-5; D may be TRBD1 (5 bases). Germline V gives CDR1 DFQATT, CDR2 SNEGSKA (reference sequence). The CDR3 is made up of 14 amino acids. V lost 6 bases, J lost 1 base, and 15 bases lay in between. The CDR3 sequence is CSARAGSSQETQYF. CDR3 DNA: TGCAGTGCCAGGGCCGGTAGTTCCCAAGAGACCCAGTACTTC.

The CDR3 reads CASSPQGGTMNTEAFF. The CDR3 region has the DNA TGTGCCAGCAGCCCCCAGGGGGGAACCATGAACACTGAAGCTTTCTTT. This chain links TRBV4-2 with TRBJ1-1, with 7 bases that match TRBD1. V trimming: 4 bases; J trimming: 0 bases; junction bases outside the gene matches: 8. Germline-derived CDR1 and CDR2 are LGHNA and YNFKEQ. CDR3 length: 16 residues.

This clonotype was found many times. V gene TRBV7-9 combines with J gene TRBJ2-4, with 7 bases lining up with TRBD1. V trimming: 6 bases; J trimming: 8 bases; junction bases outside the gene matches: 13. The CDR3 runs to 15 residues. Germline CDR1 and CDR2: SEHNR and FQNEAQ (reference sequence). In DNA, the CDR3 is TGTGCCAGCAGACAAAGGGGGCGCGAGTCGGACATTCAGTACTTC. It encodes CASRQRGRESDIQYF.

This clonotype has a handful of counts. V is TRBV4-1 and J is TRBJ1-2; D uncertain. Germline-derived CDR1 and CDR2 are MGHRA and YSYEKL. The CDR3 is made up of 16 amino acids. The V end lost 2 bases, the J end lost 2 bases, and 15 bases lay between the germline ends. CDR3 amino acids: CASSQKSQPQNYGYTF. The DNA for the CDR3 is TGCGCCAGCAGCCAAAAGAGTCAGCCACAAAACTATGGCTACACCTTC.

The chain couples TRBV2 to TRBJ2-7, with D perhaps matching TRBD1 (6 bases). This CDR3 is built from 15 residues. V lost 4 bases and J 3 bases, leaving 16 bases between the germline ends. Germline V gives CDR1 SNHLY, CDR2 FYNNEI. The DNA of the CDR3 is TGTGCCAGCAGTGGGGAACAGGGCCAAAACTACGAGCAGTACTTC. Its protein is CASSGEQGQNYEQYF.

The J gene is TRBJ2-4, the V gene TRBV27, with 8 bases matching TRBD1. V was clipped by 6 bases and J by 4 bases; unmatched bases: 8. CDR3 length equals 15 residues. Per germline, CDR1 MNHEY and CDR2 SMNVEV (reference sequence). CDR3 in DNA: TGTGCCAGCAGCCCTTTACAGGGGGGTAAAAACATTCAGTACTTC. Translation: CASSPLQGGKNIQYF.

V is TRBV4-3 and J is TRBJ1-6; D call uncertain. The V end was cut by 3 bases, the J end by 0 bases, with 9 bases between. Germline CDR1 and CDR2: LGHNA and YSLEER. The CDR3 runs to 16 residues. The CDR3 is CASSQARSSYNSPLHF. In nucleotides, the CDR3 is TGCGCCAGCAGCCAGGCACGGAGCTCCTATAATTCACCCCTCCACTTT.

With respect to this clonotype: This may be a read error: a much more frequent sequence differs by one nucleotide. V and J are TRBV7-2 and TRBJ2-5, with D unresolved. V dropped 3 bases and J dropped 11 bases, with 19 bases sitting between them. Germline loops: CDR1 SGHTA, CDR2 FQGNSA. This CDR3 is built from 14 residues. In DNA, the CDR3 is TGTGCCAGCAGCTTTAGTAGAGTCAGCAATGAGCAGTACTTC. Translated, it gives CASSFSRVSNEQYF. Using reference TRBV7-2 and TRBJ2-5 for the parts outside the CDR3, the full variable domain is GAGVSQSPSNKVTEKGKDVELRCDPISGHTALYWYRQSLGQGLEFLIYFQGNSAPDKSGLPSDRFSAERTGGSVSTLTIQRTQQEDSAVYLCASSFSRVSNEQYFGPGTRLLVL.

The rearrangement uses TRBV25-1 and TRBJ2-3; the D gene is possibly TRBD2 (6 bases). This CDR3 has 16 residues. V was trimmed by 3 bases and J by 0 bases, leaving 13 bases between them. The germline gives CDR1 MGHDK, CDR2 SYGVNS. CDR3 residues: CASSDSGGTSTDTQYF. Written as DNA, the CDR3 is TGTGCCAGCAGTGATTCTGGGGGGACTAGCACAGATACGCAGTATTTT.

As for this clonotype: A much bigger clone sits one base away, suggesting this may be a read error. Here the CDR3 reads CASSRQNYGCTF. CDR3 sequence (DNA): TGTGCCAGCAGCCGACAGAACTATGGCTGCACCTTC. The rearrangement links TRBV28 to TRBJ1-2, with D possibly matching TRBD1 (5 bases). This CDR3 region has 12 residues. Per the germline V gene, CDR1 is MDHEN and CDR2 is SYDVKM.

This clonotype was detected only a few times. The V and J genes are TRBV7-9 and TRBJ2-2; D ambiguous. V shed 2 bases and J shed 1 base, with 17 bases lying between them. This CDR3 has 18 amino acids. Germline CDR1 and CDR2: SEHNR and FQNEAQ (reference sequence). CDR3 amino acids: CASSLLPLVGWNTGELFF. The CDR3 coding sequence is TGTGCCAGCAGCTTATTGCCCCTAGTTGGTTGGAACACCGGGGAGCTGTTTTTT.

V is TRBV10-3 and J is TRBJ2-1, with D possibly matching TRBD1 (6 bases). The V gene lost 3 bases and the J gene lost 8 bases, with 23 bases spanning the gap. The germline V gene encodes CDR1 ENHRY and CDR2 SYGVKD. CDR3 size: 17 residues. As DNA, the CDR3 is TGTGCCATCAGTGAAAGCCCAGCAGGGGCTCGTTCGGATGAGCAGTTCTTC. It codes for CAISESPAGARSDEQFF.

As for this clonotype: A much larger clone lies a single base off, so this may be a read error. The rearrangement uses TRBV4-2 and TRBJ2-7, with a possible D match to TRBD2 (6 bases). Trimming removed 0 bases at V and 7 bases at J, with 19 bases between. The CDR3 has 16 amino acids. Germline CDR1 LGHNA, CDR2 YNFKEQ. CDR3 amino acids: CASSQDYGGEVGEQYF. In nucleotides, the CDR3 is TGTGCCAGCAGCCAAGATTACGGCGGGGAGGTAGGTGAGCAGTACTTC.

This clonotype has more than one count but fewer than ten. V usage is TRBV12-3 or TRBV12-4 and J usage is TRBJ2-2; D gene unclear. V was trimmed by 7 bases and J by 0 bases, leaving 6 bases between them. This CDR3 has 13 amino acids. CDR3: CASTATNTGELFF. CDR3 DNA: TGTGCCAGCACCGCCACGAACACCGGGGAGCTGTTTTTT.

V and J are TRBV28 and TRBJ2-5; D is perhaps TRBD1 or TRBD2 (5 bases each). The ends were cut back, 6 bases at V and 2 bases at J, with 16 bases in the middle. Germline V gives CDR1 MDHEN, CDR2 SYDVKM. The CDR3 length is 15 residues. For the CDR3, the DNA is TGTGCCAGCAGCCTAATGGGGACGGATCAAGAGACCCAGTACTTC. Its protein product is CASSLMGTDQETQYF.

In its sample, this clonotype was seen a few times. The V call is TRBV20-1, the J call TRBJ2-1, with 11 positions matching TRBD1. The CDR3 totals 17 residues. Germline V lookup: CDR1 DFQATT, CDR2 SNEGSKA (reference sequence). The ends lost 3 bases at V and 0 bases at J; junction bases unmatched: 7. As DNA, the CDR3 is TGCAGTGCTAGGTCGGACAGGGGGCTCAGCTCCTACAATGAGCAGTTCTTC. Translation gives CSARSDRGLSSYNEQFF.

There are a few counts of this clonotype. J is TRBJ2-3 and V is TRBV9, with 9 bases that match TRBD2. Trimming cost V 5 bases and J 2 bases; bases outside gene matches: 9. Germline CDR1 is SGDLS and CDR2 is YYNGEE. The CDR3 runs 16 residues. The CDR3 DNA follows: TGTGCCAGCAGTGCTATAGCGGGGGACTACACAGATACGCAGTATTTT. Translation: CASSAIAGDYTDTQYF.

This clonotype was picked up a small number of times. CDR3 DNA: TGTCTGCTGGGCTCCTACGAGCAGTACTTC. Protein: CLLGSYEQYF. The chain couples TRBV3-2 to TRBJ2-7. TRBV3-2 is a recognized pseudogene. CDR3 length: 10 residues.

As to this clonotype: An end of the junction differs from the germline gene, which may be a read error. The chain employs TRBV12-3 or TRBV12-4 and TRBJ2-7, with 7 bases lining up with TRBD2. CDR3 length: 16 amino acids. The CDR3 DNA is TGTGCCTGCAGCCCCCTGGCCAGGGAGGGGTCCTACGAGCAGTACTTC. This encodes CACSPLAREGSYEQYF.